This T cell receptor (beta chain) was found in a study of cytomegalovirus exposure and HLA in healthy donors. Study-level information: Tens of millions of unique TCR sequences came from HLA-typed donors in an early release.

PCR amplification relied on 60 Vbeta primers (plus 13 Jbeta primers). Measured with immunoSEQ multiplex PCR; TCRdb has only the in-frame clones, and not every one. The repertoire holds approximately 140,000 clones, approximately 85% seen once, with about 0.51% in the top ten. With regard to this clone: The antigen remains unidentified.

V was pared by 6 bases and J by 2 bases, with 12 bases of the junction left unmatched. Germline CDR1 is SQVTM and CDR2 is ANQGSEA. The CDR3 length is 16 residues. Overall study findings and caveats: Common viral pathogens (according to a later analysis) appeared linked to several of the most significant clusters.

What was sequenced was PBMCs. V gene TRBV29-1 combines with J gene TRBJ2-3; 9 positions agree with TRBD2. This TCR came from a woman aged 40 to 50 in good health and CMV-seronegative. CDR3 protein: CSVRTSEVLFTDTQYF. CDR3 nucleotides: TGCAGCGTGCGGACTAGCGAGGTTCTTTTCACAGATACGCAGTATTTT.